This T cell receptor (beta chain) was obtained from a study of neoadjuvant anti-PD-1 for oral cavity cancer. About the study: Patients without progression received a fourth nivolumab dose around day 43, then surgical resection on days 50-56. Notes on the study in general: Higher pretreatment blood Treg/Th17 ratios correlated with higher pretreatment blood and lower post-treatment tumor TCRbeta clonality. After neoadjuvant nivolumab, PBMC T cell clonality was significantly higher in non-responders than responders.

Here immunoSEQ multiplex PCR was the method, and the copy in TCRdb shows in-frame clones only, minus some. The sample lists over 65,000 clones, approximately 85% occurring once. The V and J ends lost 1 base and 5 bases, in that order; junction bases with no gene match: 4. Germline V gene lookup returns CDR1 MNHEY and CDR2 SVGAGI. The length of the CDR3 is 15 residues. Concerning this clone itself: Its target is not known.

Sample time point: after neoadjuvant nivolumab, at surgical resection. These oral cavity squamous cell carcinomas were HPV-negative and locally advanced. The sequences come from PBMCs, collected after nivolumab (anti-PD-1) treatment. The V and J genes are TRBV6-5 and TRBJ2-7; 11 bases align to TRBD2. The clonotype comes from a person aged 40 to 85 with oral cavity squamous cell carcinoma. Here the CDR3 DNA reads TGTGCCAGCAGTTACTTAGCGGGAGGGCCCCACGAGCAGTACTTC. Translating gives CASSYLAGGPHEQYF.